This TCR beta chain emerged from a study of blood T cell repertoires in COVID-19. Study at large: Samples taken during acute and convalescent COVID-19 were collected in the United States, Italy and Spain. PBMCs, B-cell-depleted T cells, or T cells were the source of the cDNA or gDNA that made up the material.

Authors' processing steps: Counts of nucleated cells, estimated from reference gene primer amplification, were obtained. Generated by immunoSEQ multiplex PCR, the TCRdb table keeps only in-frame clones and is missing some. V, J and clone size were drawn from that table, and D and trimming were deduced from the DNA. The table lists roughly 320,000 clones, roughly 86% of them singletons. The CDR3 covers 14 residues. The germline V gene encodes CDR1 SEHNR and CDR2 FQNEAQ (reference sequence). Trimming removed 2 bases from V and 2 bases from J, with 10 bases in between. Sequenced material: peripheral blood. The source is a man aged 65 to 79 with acute or convalescent COVID-19. This chain joins TRBV7-9 and TRBJ2-7; the D gene is possibly TRBD2 (6 bases). CDR3 DNA: TGTGCCAGCAGCTTATCTGGGACTGCCTACGAGCAGTACTTC. Translated, it gives CASSLSGTAYEQYF.